These T cell receptor beta chains were read from a single sample in a study of cytomegalovirus exposure and HLA in healthy donors. Generated by immunoSEQ multiplex PCR, the TCRdb table keeps only in-frame clones and is missing some. This sample's table has about 88,000 clones. Sequencing was done on a sample of PBMCs. The receptors were gathered from a girl aged 5-17 years in good health and CMV-seropositive. The CDR3 runs from the conserved cysteine through the conserved F or W. D genes are given only for firm matches.

>TRBV6-5|14|NA|TRBJ1-2
TGTGCCAGCAGTTACCTGTATGGAGCCTATGGCTACACCTTC
CASSYLYGAYGYTF
>TRBV4-1|16|NA|TRBJ2-1
TGCGCCAGCAGCCAAGATCCTAGTTCCTCCTACAATGAGCAGTTCTTC
CASSQDPSSSYNEQFF
>TRBV4-3|17|NA|TRBJ2-3
TGCGCCAGCAGCCAAGATTTCAGGGGGGCTCTCACAGATACGCAGTATTTT
CASSQDFRGALTDTQYF
>TRBV5-1|15|NA|TRBJ1-6
TGCGCCAGCAGCTTGACAGGGTCCACGGGTTCACCCCTCCACTTT
CASSLTGSTGSPLHF
>TRBV15|17|TRBD2|TRBJ2-1
TGTGCCACCAGCAGAGGTTCTAGCGGGGGGGCCTACAATGAGCAGTTCTTC
CATSRGSSGGAYNEQFF
>TRBV25-1|15|TRBD1|TRBJ1-1
TGTGCCAGCAGTGGGACAGGGGCGAGGTTTACTGAAGCTTTCTTT
CASSGTGARFTEAFF
>TRBV19|13|NA|TRBJ1-6
TGTGCCAGTAGTATAGGCCCCGGGGCACCCCTCCACTTT
CASSIGPGAPLHF
>TRBV2|13|NA|TRBJ2-3
TGTGCCAGCGGCACAGCCTTCACAGATACGCAGTATTTT
CASGTAFTDTQYF
>TRBV6-5|15|TRBD1|TRBJ1-2
TGTGCCAGCAGGTTGGGACAGGGGATTTTCTATGGCTACACCTTC
CASRLGQGIFYGYTF
>TRBV4-1|13|NA|TRBJ2-7
TGCGCCAGCAGCCAAGCACTTGGCTACGAGCAGTACTTC
CASSQALGYEQYF
>TRBV29-1|14|TRBD1|TRBJ2-7
TGCAGCGTTGAACTTGCAGGGGGCTCCTACGAGCAGTACTTC
CSVELAGGSYEQYF
>TRBV18|14|NA|TRBJ1-5
TGTGCCAGCTCAGCTACAGAAAACAATCAGCCCCAGCATTTT
CASSATENNQPQHF
>TRBV5-1|13|TRBD1|TRBJ2-7
TGCGCCAGCAGCACGACAGGGGCTTACGAGCAGTACTTC
CASSTTGAYEQYF
>TRBV5-1|14|NA|TRBJ1-4
TGCGCCAGCAGCTTGGTGGCAGGGAATGAAAAACTGTTTTTT
CASSLVAGNEKLFF
>TRBV6-1|15|TRBD2|TRBJ2-1
TGTGCCAGCAGGGCGGGGGTAGGAGGCTACAATGAGCAGTTCTTC
CASRAGVGGYNEQFF
>TRBV11-2|15|TRBD1|TRBJ2-3
TGTGCCAGCAGCTCGGGACAGTCTAGCACAGATACGCAGTATTTT
CASSSGQSSTDTQYF
>TRBV5-1|15|TRBD1|TRBJ1-2
TGCGCCAGCAGCTTCTACCGGGACAGGGTAATAGGCTACACCTTC
CASSFYRDRVIGYTF
>TRBV25-1|13|NA|TRBJ1-2
TGTGCCAGCAGCTCGGGACACGTCTATGGCTACACCTTC
CASSSGHVYGYTF